This T cell receptor beta chain was obtained from a study of beta chain features in type 1 diabetes. The overall study: Healthy donors and patients showed comparable age, gender and cell yields. Findings and limits, study-wide: Patients' naive, central memory and Treg TCRB repertoires seemed closer to one another than those of healthy donors. A moderate, significant TCRB CDR3 shortening appeared in type 1 diabetes across four CD4+ subsets.

Germline assignment: CDR1 SGHRS and CDR2 YFSETQ. The CDR3 totals 15 residues. V gave up 7 bases and J gave up 2 bases; unmatched junction bases: 9. This clone was observed a handful of times. Its target is unknown. The study reverse transcribed the entire isolated RNA, so it sequenced expressed TCRB transcripts. The method was immunoSEQ multiplex PCR; TCRdb's version includes in-frame clones alone and lacks a portion of them. Here the sample spans roughly 230,000 clones, about a tenth being singletons. This clonotype was obtained from a man under 40 with type 1 diabetes. The sample comprised naive CD4+ T cells from blood. The chain combines TRBV5-1 with TRBJ2-3; 8 bases align to TRBD2. This CDR3 is CASCPGTSSTDTQYF. The DNA of the CDR3 is TGCGCCAGCTGCCCCGGGACTAGTTCCACAGATACGCAGTATTTT.